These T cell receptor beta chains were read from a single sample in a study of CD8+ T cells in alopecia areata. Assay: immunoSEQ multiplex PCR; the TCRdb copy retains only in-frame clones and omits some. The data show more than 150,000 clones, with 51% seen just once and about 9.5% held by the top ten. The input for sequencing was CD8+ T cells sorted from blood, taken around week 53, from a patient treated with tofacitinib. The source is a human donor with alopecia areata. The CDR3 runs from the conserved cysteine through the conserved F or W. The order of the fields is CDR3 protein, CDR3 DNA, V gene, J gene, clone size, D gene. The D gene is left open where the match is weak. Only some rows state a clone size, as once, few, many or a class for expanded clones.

cdr3_aa: CASSNNRGTESNQPQHF
cdr3_nt: TGTGCCAGCAGCAATAACAGGGGGACAGAGAGCAATCAGCCCCAGCATTTT
v_call: TRBV7-2
j_call: TRBJ1-5
clone_size: few
d_call: TRBD1

cdr3_aa: CATSRDPTGEDGELFF
cdr3_nt: TGTGCCACCAGCAGAGATCCGACAGGGGAAGACGGGGAGCTGTTTTTT
v_call: TRBV15
j_call: TRBJ2-2
clone_size: -
d_call: TRBD1

cdr3_aa: CASSRRQGRRETQYF
cdr3_nt: TGTGCCAGCAGTCGAAGACAGGGGAGGCGAGAGACCCAGTACTTC
v_call: TRBV2
j_call: TRBJ2-5
clone_size: -
d_call: TRBD1

cdr3_aa: CASSDHTSYYGYTF
cdr3_nt: TGTGCCAGCAGCGATCACACCTCTTACTATGGCTACACCTTC
v_call: TRBV7-9
j_call: TRBJ1-2
clone_size: once
d_call: -

cdr3_aa: CASSAPGTSDVGTDTQYF
cdr3_nt: TGTGCCAGCAGCGCCCCCGGGACTAGCGATGTGGGTACAGATACGCAGTATTTT
v_call: TRBV9
j_call: TRBJ2-3
clone_size: -
d_call: TRBD2

cdr3_aa: CAWRRPLMEAFF
cdr3_nt: TGTGCCTGGAGACGTCCCCTAATGGAAGCTTTCTTT
v_call: TRBV30
j_call: TRBJ1-1
clone_size: -
d_call: -

cdr3_aa: CASSYTLSRGNTEAFF
cdr3_nt: TGTGCCAGCAGTTACACGCTATCCCGGGGGAACACTGAAGCTTTCTTT
v_call: TRBV6-5
j_call: TRBJ1-1
clone_size: few
d_call: -

cdr3_aa: CASSFLTGEDSYGYTF
cdr3_nt: TGTGCCAGCAGCTTCTTGACAGGGGAAGATAGTTATGGCTACACCTTC
v_call: TRBV13
j_call: TRBJ1-2
clone_size: -
d_call: TRBD1

cdr3_aa: CASSVFSWDEQYF
cdr3_nt: TGTGCCAGCAGCGTATTTTCCTGGGACGAGCAGTACTTC
v_call: TRBV9
j_call: TRBJ2-7
clone_size: -
d_call: -

cdr3_aa: CASSLVRFGTDTQYF
cdr3_nt: TGTGCCAGCAGCCTAGTGCGTTTTGGGACAGATACGCAGTATTTT
v_call: TRBV11-2
j_call: TRBJ2-3
clone_size: -
d_call: -

cdr3_aa: CASSLGTGNSPLHF
cdr3_nt: TGTGCCAGCAGCTTAGGGACAGGGAATTCACCCCTCCACTTT
v_call: TRBV7-3
j_call: TRBJ1-6
clone_size: -
d_call: TRBD1

cdr3_aa: CASRTDRGYEQYF
cdr3_nt: TGTGCCAGCAGAACGGACAGGGGCTACGAGCAGTACTTC
v_call: TRBV6-5
j_call: TRBJ2-7
clone_size: -
d_call: TRBD1

cdr3_aa: CASSYSYRGNGYTF
cdr3_nt: TGTGCCAGCAGTTACTCTTACAGGGGGAATGGCTACACCTTC
v_call: TRBV6-5
j_call: TRBJ1-2
clone_size: -
d_call: TRBD1

cdr3_aa: CASSYSNGAGELFF
cdr3_nt: TGTGCCAGCAGTTACTCGAACGGAGCCGGGGAGCTGTTTTTT
v_call: TRBV6-5
j_call: TRBJ2-2
clone_size: -
d_call: -

cdr3_aa: CASSESRNTIYF
cdr3_nt: TGTGCCAGCAGTGAATCAAGGAACACCATATATTTT
v_call: TRBV2
j_call: TRBJ1-3
clone_size: few
d_call: -

cdr3_aa: CAISEGWNGETQYF
cdr3_nt: TGTGCCATCAGTGAAGGGTGGAACGGAGAGACCCAGTACTTC
v_call: TRBV10-3
j_call: TRBJ2-5
clone_size: -
d_call: -

cdr3_aa: CASSPDFQETQYF
cdr3_nt: TGTGCCAGCAGCCCGGACTTTCAAGAGACCCAGTACTTC
v_call: TRBV7-8
j_call: TRBJ2-5
clone_size: -
d_call: -

cdr3_aa: CAISVGTEQFF
cdr3_nt: TGTGCCATCAGTGTCGGCACTGAGCAGTTCTTC
v_call: TRBV10-3
j_call: TRBJ2-1
clone_size: -
d_call: -

cdr3_aa: CASSREDQPQHF
cdr3_nt: TGCGCCAGCAGCAGGGAAGATCAGCCCCAGCATTTT
v_call: TRBV10-2
j_call: TRBJ1-5
clone_size: few
d_call: -

cdr3_aa: CASMEGGGQPQHF
cdr3_nt: TGTGCCAGCATGGAGGGGGGGGGTCAGCCCCAGCATTTT
v_call: TRBV2
j_call: TRBJ1-5
clone_size: few
d_call: -

cdr3_aa: CASSPRLAGDWETQYF
cdr3_nt: TGTGCCAGCAGCCCTCGACTAGCGGGGGACTGGGAGACCCAGTACTTC
v_call: TRBV13
j_call: TRBJ2-5
clone_size: -
d_call: TRBD2

cdr3_aa: CASSLGGVLGYTF
cdr3_nt: TGTGCCAGCAGCTTAGGGGGGGTCTTGGGCTACACCTTC
v_call: TRBV7-8
j_call: TRBJ1-2
clone_size: -
d_call: -

cdr3_aa: CASSYLWTSKETQYF
cdr3_nt: TGCGCCAGCAGCTACCTCTGGACTAGTAAGGAGACCCAGTACTTC
v_call: TRBV5-1
j_call: TRBJ2-5
clone_size: -
d_call: TRBD2

cdr3_aa: CASSGTQNTEAFF
cdr3_nt: TGTGCCAGCAGCGGCACGCAGAACACTGAAGCTTTCTTT
v_call: TRBV7-2
j_call: TRBJ1-1
clone_size: -
d_call: -

cdr3_aa: CASAPGVEAFF
cdr3_nt: TGTGCTAGTGCCCCGGGAGTTGAAGCTTTCTTT
v_call: TRBV12-5
j_call: TRBJ1-1
clone_size: few
d_call: -

cdr3_aa: CANAGATQYF
cdr3_nt: TGTGCCAACGCAGGGGCAACTCAGTACTTC
v_call: TRBV6-9
j_call: TRBJ2-7
clone_size: -
d_call: -